The entry below gives a single T cell receptor beta chain sequence along with its context. Its target is unknown. The data were produced by immunoSEQ multiplex PCR, yet TCRdb's version contains in-frame clones alone and is incomplete. The sample contains 100,000 or so clones, around 90% of which appear only once. This sample stems from a study of siplizumab effects on memory and regulatory T cells. Findings and limits, study-wide: There appeared to be greater diversity in naive T cells than in memory cells, and naive T cells seemed major contributors to the alloresponse. No naive or memory phenotype could be assigned to roughly 75-96% of proliferating clones.

Looked up from germline, CDR1 is SGHRS and CDR2 is YFSETQ. The CDR3 has 15 amino acids. V dropped 4 bases and J dropped 5 bases, with 18 bases sitting between them. Specimen: non-Treg CD4+ T cells sorted from blood. The TCR was taken from a human donor in good health. The chain links TRBV5-1 to TRBJ2-5, with D tentatively TRBD1 or TRBD2 (5 bases each). In DNA, the CDR3 is TGCGCCAGCAGCCGCACCCCGGACTGGGGGGAGACCCAGTACTTC. It yields the protein CASSRTPDWGETQYF.